A selection of T cell receptor beta chains follows, all from one sample in a study of T cell responses to AZD1222 COVID-19 vaccine. The data were produced by immunoSEQ multiplex PCR, yet TCRdb's version contains in-frame clones alone and is incomplete. The sample yields some 200,000 clones, around 90% seen once. Sample: peripheral blood, taken on day 0 of AZD1222 vaccination. These receptors were obtained from an adult in good health. The CDR3 runs from the conserved cysteine through the conserved F or W. The D gene is left open where the match is weak. The size field is filled for only some rows; it gives once, few, many or a size class.

cdr3_length | j_call | v_call | clone_size | d_call | cdr3_aa | cdr3_nt
13 | TRBJ1-5 | TRBV27 | - | TRBD1 | CASRRTGDQPQHF | TGTGCCAGCAGAAGGACAGGGGATCAGCCCCAGCATTTT
15 | TRBJ2-1 | TRBV7-3 | - | TRBD1 | CASSLVQGAGSEQFF | TGTGCCAGCAGCTTAGTCCAGGGGGCGGGCAGTGAGCAGTTCTTC
13 | TRBJ1-6 | TRBV7-9 | few | - | CASSLDGLRPLHF | TGTGCCAGCAGCCTGGACGGGCTTAGGCCCCTCCACTTT
15 | TRBJ2-1 | TRBV19 | - | - | CASSMLGRAWSEQFF | TGTGCCAGTAGTATGCTGGGTAGGGCTTGGAGTGAGCAGTTCTTC
13 | TRBJ2-1 | TRBV5-4 | - | - | CASRPSGYNEQFF | TGTGCCAGCAGACCAAGCGGCTACAATGAGCAGTTCTTC
13 | TRBJ2-7 | TRBV11-2 | - | TRBD1 | CASSPGQVYEQYF | TGTGCCAGCAGCCCGGGACAGGTCTACGAGCAGTACTTC
14 | TRBJ2-7 | TRBV5-1 | - | - | CASSLVDVSYEQYF | TGCGCCAGCAGCTTGGTAGACGTATCCTACGAGCAGTACTTC
11 | TRBJ2-7 | TRBV20-1 | - | - | CSARDSPEQYF | TGCAGTGCTAGAGACTCGCCTGAGCAGTACTTC
16 | TRBJ1-1 | TRBV18 | - | - | CASSLEPMDVNTEAFF | TGTGCCAGCTCACTCGAACCGATGGACGTGAACACTGAAGCTTTCTTT
13 | TRBJ1-1 | TRBV29-1 | - | TRBD1 | CSVRTGMNTEAFF | TGCAGCGTCCGGACAGGGATGAACACTGAAGCTTTCTTT
14 | TRBJ1-2 | TRBV5-1 | once | - | CASSSPKGDYGYTF | TGCGCCAGCAGCTCCCCCAAGGGGGATTATGGCTACACCTTC